The text below deals with one T cell receptor (beta chain). The antigen is not known. The protocol was immunoSEQ multiplex PCR, while the TCRdb copy is restricted to in-frame clones and leaves out a portion. The sample gives about 120,000 clones, roughly 88% of which show up once; around 6% is in the top ten. These data belong to a study of cytomegalovirus exposure and HLA in healthy donors. Study-level information: The same platform as the roughly 670 first-cohort repertoires was used for the roughly 130 validation repertoires, a later analysis reported.

Study-wide results and caveats: Most observed TCR sequences were rare, whereas some public TCRs were detected in many donors.

With 5 bases clipped from V and 3 bases from J, the junction kept 9 bases outside the gene matches. This CDR3 comprises 15 residues. Germline assignment: CDR1 MDHEN and CDR2 SYDVKM. Material for sequencing was PBMCs. V gene TRBV28 combines with J gene TRBJ1-1; 7 bases fit TRBD1. This clonotype was sampled from a woman under 30 in good health and CMV-seropositive. CDR3 in amino acids: CASSENRGVDTEAFF. The CDR3 DNA reads as TGTGCCAGCAGTGAAAACAGGGGCGTGGACACTGAAGCTTTCTTT. The variable domain in full, completed from reference TRBV28 and TRBJ1-1, reads DVKVTQSSRYLVKRTGEKVFLECVQDMDHENMFWYRQDPGLGLRLIYFSYDVKMKEKGDIPEGYSVSREKKERFSLILESASTNQTSMYLCASSENRGVDTEAFFGQGTRLTVV.